This entry features one T cell receptor (beta chain) sequence. Its antigen is still unknown. From the 5' RACE reads, TCRdb lists one entry per CDR3 protein and no DNA. The data show about 150,000 distinct CDR3 sequences, and the top ten clones hold around a third. These data originate in a study of T cells expressing NK-cell markers. Study details: The study drew TCR beta repertoires from sorted CD3+CD56+NKG2C+, CD3+CD56+NKG2C- and CD3+CD56-NKG2C+ T cells. General study points: Nothing established the HCMV specificity of expanded NKG2C+ T cell clones. Also leading the CD3+CD56-NKG2C+ fraction in a handful of donors were these clonotypes.

The CDR3 covers 15 residues. CDR1 is DFQATT, CDR2 SNEGSKA, per germline (reference sequence). The chain employs TRBV20-1 and TRBJ1-5; TCRdb gives TRBD1 as the D gene, but with no DNA this cannot be confirmed. The receptor's source is a woman between 50 and 59 years old in good health. The sequencing sample was made of blood T cells: a sorted CD56 or NKG2C T cell subset, CD4+ or CD8+ T cells, or bulk PBMC T cells (not recorded which). CDR3 region: CSARGRFAGDEPQHF.